The T cell receptor (beta chain) described here comes from a study of regulatory T cells in long-lasting Graves disease. This CDR3 is 14 amino acids long. CDR1 is DFQATT, CDR2 SNEGSKA, per germline (reference sequence). The V end was cut by 3 bases, the J end by 4 bases, with 15 bases between. Indicated time point: newly diagnosed GD, antithyroid drugs for less than 3 months. RNA extracted from PBMCs served as the sequencing template. iRepertoire HTBI primers and Arm-PCR of CDR3 regions built TCR beta libraries. From the multiplex PCR reads, TCRdb called clonotypes with MiXCR, one entry per CDR3 protein. The repertoire consists of about 440,000 distinct CDR3 sequences, with around 15% occurring once and the leading ten covering around 10%. Ten or more counts support this clonotype. This same sample was also part of a study on T cells in Graves' hyperthyroidism and ophthalmopathy. That report adds: Graves' hyperthyroidism was deemed stable absent ophthalmopathy progression within 18 months. Newly diagnosed patients aged 18 to 65 had hyperthyroidism of under 2 months' duration. Before onset, by a median of approximately 5.9 months, the model predicted ophthalmopathy.

The chain carries TRBV20-1 and TRBJ1-1; D is perhaps TRBD1 (6 bases). The sequencing used peripheral blood mononuclear cells (PBMCs), collected at new diagnosis, from a patient treated with antithyroid drugs. The TCR comes from a woman in her 30s with Graves disease. The CDR3: CSARWGAGGTEAFF. The CDR3 bases are TGCAGTGCTAGGTGGGGGGCCGGGGGCACTGAAGCTTTCTTT.